This is a list of T cell receptor beta chains from one sample in a study of T cells after yellow fever vaccination. TCRdb re-derived calls from the 5' RACE reads in MiXCR, one entry per CDR3 protein. The data contain 200,000 to 300,000 distinct CDR3 sequences, around 13% of them seen just once; the ten biggest clones take up roughly 0.5%. The sequencing here drew on CD4+ T cells sorted from PBMCs, taken 45 days after the yellow fever booster vaccination. The receptors were sampled from a man younger than 40 who received the YFV17D yellow fever vaccine. Each CDR3 is given with its conserved first and last residue. Fields, in order: D gene, CDR3 length, J gene, V gene, clone size, CDR3 DNA, CDR3 protein. A D gene is named only where the DNA matches it firmly. The size entry is marked missing in some rows and otherwise reads once, few, many or a size class.

D: -; length: 16; J: TRBJ2-7; V: TRBV12-3/TRBV12-4; size: -; DNA: TGTGCCAGCAGTTCTTCAAAAGGGGATCTCGGCTACGAGCAGTACTTC; CDR3: CASSSSKGDLGYEQYF
D: TRBD1; length: 14; J: TRBJ2-5; V: TRBV25-1; size: few; DNA: TGTGCCAGCAGCCACGGGCAGGGGGTGTTGACCCAGTACTTC; CDR3: CASSHGQGVLTQYF
D: -; length: 13; J: TRBJ1-1; V: TRBV12-3/TRBV12-4; size: -; DNA: TGTGCCAGCAGTTTTAGCGGGAACACTGAAGCTTTCTTT; CDR3: CASSFSGNTEAFF
D: TRBD2; length: 17; J: TRBJ2-2; V: TRBV7-2; size: -; DNA: TGTTCCAGCAGCTTAGGGAGGGGACTACTGAACACCGGGGAGCTGTTTTTT; CDR3: CSSSLGRGLLNTGELFF
D: -; length: 17; J: TRBJ2-1; V: TRBV5-1; size: few; DNA: TGCGCCAGCCGCCCCCCACTCAGCGGGCAAAAAGGCAATGAGCAGTTCTTC; CDR3: CASRPPLSGQKGNEQFF
D: TRBD2; length: 13; J: TRBJ2-7; V: TRBV18; size: few; DNA: TGTGCCAGCTCACGAACTCGGGGGGGCGAGCAGTACTTC; CDR3: CASSRTRGGEQYF
D: -; length: 13; J: TRBJ2-7; V: TRBV12-3/TRBV12-4; size: many; DNA: TGTGCCAGCAATAACGGGCCGTGGGGCGAGCAGTACTTC; CDR3: CASNNGPWGEQYF
D: TRBD2; length: 15; J: TRBJ2-7; V: TRBV6-2/TRBV6-3; size: few; DNA: TGTGCCAGCAGCTCATCTGGACTAGCGTTCTACGAGCAGTACTTC; CDR3: CASSSSGLAFYEQYF
D: TRBD2; length: 17; J: TRBJ2-3; V: TRBV6-5; size: few; DNA: TGTGCCAGCAGTTACGGCCTAGCGGGAGGTACCGCAGATACGCAGTATTTT; CDR3: CASSYGLAGGTADTQYF
D: -; length: 14; J: TRBJ2-2; V: TRBV29-1; size: few; DNA: TGCAGCGTTGTGGACAGTCCGAACACCGGGGAGCTGTTTTTT; CDR3: CSVVDSPNTGELFF
D: -; length: 15; J: TRBJ2-2; V: TRBV7-8; size: -; DNA: TGTGCCAGCAGGATATCGCTAGGCGGGACCGGGGAGCTGTTTTTT; CDR3: CASRISLGGTGELFF
D: -; length: 16; J: TRBJ2-3; V: TRBV5-4; size: -; DNA: TGTGCCAGCAGCTTGTGGCTAGCTGGGGGCACAGATACGCAGTATTTT; CDR3: CASSLWLAGGTDTQYF
D: -; length: 17; J: TRBJ2-6; V: TRBV7-2; size: -; DNA: TGTGCCAGCAGCTTTGCCGGGGGCAGGTCCGGGGCCAACGTCCTGACTTTC; CDR3: CASSFAGGRSGANVLTF
D: -; length: 17; J: TRBJ2-2; V: TRBV7-9; size: -; DNA: TGTGCCAGCAGCTCCTTCGTCCTCCTTTCGAACACCGGGGAGCTGTTTTTT; CDR3: CASSSFVLLSNTGELFF